This T cell receptor (beta chain) comes out of a study of blood T cell repertoires in COVID-19. Germline V gene data show CDR1 as MNHEY and CDR2 as SVGAGI. The CDR3 totals 15 residues. Trimming stripped 6 bases from V and 3 bases from J, with 15 bases between. As handled by the study authors: Amplification with reference gene primers provided the estimates of nucleated cell counts. Profiling relied on immunoSEQ multiplex PCR, and the TCRdb table lists in-frame clones only, not all of them. The V and J calls and the clone size are those of that table, but D and trimming were determined from the DNA. Counted here are 65,000 to 75,000 clones, less than 90% occurring once; the ten biggest clones make up about 4.3%. In its sample, this clone was seen a few times.

This clonotype was sampled from a man aged 50 to 59 with active COVID-19. Sequencing used peripheral blood. The chain links TRBV6-5 to TRBJ1-5; a possible D gene is TRBD1 (6 bases). The CDR3, as DNA: TGTGCCAGCAGCCTCGGTGCAGGGGCCAATCAGCCCCAGCATTTT. Translating it yields CASSLGAGANQPQHF.